Described below is a single T cell receptor (beta chain) sequence and its context. Original handling: Amplification of reference gene primers was used by the study to estimate nucleated cell counts. Assay used: immunoSEQ multiplex PCR; TCRdb lists only in-frame clones, some missing. V, J and clone size derive from that table, while D and trimming were established from the DNA sequence. The table shows fewer than 450,000 clones, with about 91% occurring only once. This specimen belongs to a study of blood T cell repertoires in COVID-19. In the study overall: Sites across the United States, Italy and Spain contributed samples from acute and convalescent COVID-19. PBMCs, B-cell-depleted T cells, or T cells provided the cDNA or gDNA that made up the material.

CDR3 size: 17 residues. Germline lookup yields CDR1 KGHDR and CDR2 SFDVKD. V gave up 3 bases and J gave up 1 base; unmatched junction bases: 9. The Seattle patients, enrolled during active infection, were followed longitudinally. The receptor was isolated from a woman in her fifties or sixties with COVID-19, enrolled during active disease. Sequencing used peripheral blood. The V gene is TRBV24-1, the J gene TRBJ2-7; 9 nucleotides agree with TRBD1. The CDR3 DNA is TGTGCCACCAGTGATATCCCTCCGGGACAGGGTTCCTACGAGCAGTACTTC. Amino acids: CATSDIPPGQGSYEQYF.